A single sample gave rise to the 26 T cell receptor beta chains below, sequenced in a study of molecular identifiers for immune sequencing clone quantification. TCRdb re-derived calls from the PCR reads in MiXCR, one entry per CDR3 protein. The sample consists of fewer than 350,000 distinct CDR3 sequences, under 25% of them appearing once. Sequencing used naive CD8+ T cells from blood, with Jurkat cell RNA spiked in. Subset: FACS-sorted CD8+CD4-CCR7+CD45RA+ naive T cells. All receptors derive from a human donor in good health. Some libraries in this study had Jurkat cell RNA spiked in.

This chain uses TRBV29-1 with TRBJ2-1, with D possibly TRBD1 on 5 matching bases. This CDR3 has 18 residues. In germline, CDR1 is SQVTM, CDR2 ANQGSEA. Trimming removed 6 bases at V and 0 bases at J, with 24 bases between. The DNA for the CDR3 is TGCAGCGTGCCCGAAAGAGACAGTCTCAGAAGCTCCTACAATGAGCAGTTCTTC. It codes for CSVPERDSLRSSYNEQFF.

The CDR3 DNA reads TGCAGTGCGTCGACTAGCGGGGGGGCCGGTACGCAGTATTTT. Protein: CSASTSGGAGTQYF. V gene TRBV20-1 combines with J gene TRBJ2-3, with 14 positions matching TRBD2. The CDR3 has 14 residues. Germline V gene lookup returns CDR1 DFQATT and CDR2 SNEGSKA (reference sequence). The trim removed 6 bases at V and 8 bases at J, leaving 7 bases unmatched.

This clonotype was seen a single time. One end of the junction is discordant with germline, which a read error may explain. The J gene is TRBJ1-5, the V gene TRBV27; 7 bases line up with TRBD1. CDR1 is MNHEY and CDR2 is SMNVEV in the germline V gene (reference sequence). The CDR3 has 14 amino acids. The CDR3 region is CASGLQGGDRPRRF. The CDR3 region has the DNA TGTGCCAGCGGTTTGCAGGGGGGCGATCGGCCCCGGCGTTTT.

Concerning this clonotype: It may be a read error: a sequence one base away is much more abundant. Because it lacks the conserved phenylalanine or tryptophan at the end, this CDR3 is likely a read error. CDR3 sequence (DNA): TGTGCCAGCAGCTTAATTGGAATGGCCACTGAAGCTTTCCTT. Its translation: CASSLIGMATEAFL. The chain joins TRBV11-2 to TRBJ1-1; D is uncertain. V was shortened by 2 bases and J by 4 bases, with 11 bases between the two germline ends. Germline values: CDR1 SGHAT, CDR2 FQNNGV. This CDR3 contains 14 residues.

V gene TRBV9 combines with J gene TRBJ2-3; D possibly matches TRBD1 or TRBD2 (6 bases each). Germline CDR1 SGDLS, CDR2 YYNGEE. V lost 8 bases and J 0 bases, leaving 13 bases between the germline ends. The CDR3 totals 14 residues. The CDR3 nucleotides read TGTGCCAGTAGGGGGGAACGGAGCACAGATACGCAGTATTTT. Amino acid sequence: CASRGERSTDTQYF.

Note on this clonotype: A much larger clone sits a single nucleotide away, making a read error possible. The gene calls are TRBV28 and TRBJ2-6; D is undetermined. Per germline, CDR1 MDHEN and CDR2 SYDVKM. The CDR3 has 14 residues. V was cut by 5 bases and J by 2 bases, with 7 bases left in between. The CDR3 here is CASSREPGANVLTF. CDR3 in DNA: TGTGCCAGCAGTCGCGAACCTGGGGCCAACGTCCTGACTTTC.

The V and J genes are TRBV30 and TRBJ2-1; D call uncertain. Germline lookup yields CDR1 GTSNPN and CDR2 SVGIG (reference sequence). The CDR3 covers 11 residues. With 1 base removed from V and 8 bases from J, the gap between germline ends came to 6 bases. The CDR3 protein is CAWSAYHEQFF. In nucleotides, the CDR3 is TGTGCCTGGAGTGCCTATCATGAGCAGTTCTTC. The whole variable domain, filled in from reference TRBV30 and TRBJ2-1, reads SQTIHQWPATLVQPVGSPLSLECTVEGTSNPNLYWYRQAAGRGLQLLFYSVGIGQISSEVPQNLSASRPQDRQFILSSKKLLLSDSGFYLCAWSAYHEQFFGPGTRLTVL.

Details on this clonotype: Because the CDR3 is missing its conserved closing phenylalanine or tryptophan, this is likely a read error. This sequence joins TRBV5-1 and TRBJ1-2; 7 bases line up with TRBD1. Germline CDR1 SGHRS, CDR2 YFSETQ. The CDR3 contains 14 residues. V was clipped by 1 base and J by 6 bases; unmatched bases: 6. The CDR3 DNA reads TGCGCCAGCAGCTTGACAGGGGATAGCGATGGCTACACCCTC. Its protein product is CASSLTGDSDGYTL.

The CDR3 bases are TGCAGCGTTCAGTCCCAGGACCTGAACACCGGGGAGCTGTTTTTT. Its translation is CSVQSQDLNTGELFF. The chain recombines TRBV29-1 with TRBJ2-2, with unresolved D. Germline V gene sequence: CDR1 SQVTM, CDR2 ANQGSEA. The V end lost 5 bases, the J end lost 1 base, and 14 bases lay between the germline ends. This CDR3 has 15 amino acids.

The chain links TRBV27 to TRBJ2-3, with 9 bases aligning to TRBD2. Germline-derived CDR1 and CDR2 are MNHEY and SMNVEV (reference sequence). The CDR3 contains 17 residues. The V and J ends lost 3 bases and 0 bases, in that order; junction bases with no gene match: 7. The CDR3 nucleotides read TGTGCCAGCAGTTTTGGGCTAGCGGGGCCTAGCACAGATACGCAGTATTTT. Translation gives CASSFGLAGPSTDTQYF.

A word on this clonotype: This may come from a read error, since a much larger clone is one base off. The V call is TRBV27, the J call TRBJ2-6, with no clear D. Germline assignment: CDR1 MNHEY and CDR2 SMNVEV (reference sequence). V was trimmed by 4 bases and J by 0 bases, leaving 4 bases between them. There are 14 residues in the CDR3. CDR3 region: CASSSYSGANVLTF. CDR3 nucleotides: TGTGCCAGCAGTTCCTACTCTGGGGCCAACGTCCTGACTTTC.

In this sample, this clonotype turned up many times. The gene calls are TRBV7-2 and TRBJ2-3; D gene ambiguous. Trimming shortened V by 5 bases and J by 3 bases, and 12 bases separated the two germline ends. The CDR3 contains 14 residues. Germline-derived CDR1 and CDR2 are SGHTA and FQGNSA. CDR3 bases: TGTGCCAGCAGCCCAATATCCCAAACAGATACGCAGTATTTT. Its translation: CASSPISQTDTQYF.

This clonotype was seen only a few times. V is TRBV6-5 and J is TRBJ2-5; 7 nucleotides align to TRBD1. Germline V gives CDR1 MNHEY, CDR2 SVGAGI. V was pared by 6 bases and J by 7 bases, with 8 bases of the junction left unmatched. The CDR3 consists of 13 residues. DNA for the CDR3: TGTGCCAGCAGACAGGGGAGCGGATTGACCCAGTACTTC. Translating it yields CASRQGSGLTQYF.

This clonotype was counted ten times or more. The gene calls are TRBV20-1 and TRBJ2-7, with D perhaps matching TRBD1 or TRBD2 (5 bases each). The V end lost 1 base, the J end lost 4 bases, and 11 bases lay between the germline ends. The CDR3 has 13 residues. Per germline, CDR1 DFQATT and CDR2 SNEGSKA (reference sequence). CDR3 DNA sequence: TGCAGTGCTAGAGTCGGCAGGGAGTACGAGCAGTACTTC. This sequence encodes CSARVGREYEQYF.

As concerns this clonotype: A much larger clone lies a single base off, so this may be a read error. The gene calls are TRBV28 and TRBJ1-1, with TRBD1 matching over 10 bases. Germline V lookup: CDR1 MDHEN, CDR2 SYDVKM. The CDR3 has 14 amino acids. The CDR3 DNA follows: TGTGCCAGCAGCAGACAGGGGGCTTACACTGAAGCTCTCTTT. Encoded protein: CASSRQGAYTEALF.

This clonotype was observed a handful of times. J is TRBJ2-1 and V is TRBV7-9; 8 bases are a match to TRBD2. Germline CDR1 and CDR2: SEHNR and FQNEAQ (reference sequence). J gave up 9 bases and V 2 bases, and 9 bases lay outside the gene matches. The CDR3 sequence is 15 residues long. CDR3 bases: TGTGCCAGCAGCTTAACGACGGGAGGGCCTAGTGAGCAGTTCTTC. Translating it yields CASSLTTGGPSEQFF. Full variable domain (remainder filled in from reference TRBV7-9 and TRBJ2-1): DTGVSQNPRHKITKRGQNVTFRCDPISEHNRLYWYRQTLGQGPEFLTYFQNEAQLEKSRLLSDRFSAERPKGSFSTLEIQRTEQGDSAMYLCASSLTTGGPSEQFFGPGTRLTVL.

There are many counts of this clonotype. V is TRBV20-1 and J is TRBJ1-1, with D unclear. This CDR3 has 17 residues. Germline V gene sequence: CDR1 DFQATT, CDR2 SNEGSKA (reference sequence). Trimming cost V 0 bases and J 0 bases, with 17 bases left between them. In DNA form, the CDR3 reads TGCAGTGCTAGAGATCCCGGGAGTACCCTCATGAACACTGAAGCTTTCTTT. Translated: CSARDPGSTLMNTEAFF.

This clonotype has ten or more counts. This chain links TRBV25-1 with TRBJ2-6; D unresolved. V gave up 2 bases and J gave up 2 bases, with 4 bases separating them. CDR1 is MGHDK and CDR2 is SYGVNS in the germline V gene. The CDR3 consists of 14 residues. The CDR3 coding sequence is TGTGCCAGCAGTGAAGGCACTGGGGCCAACGTCCTGACTTTC. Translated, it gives CASSEGTGANVLTF.

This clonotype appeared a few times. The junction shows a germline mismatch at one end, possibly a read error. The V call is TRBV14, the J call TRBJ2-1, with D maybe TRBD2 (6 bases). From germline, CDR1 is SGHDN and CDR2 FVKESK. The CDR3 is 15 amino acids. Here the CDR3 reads CAGRGRGVGYNEQFF. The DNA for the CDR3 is TGTGCCGGCAGAGGGCGCGGGGTTGGCTACAATGAGCAGTTCTTC.

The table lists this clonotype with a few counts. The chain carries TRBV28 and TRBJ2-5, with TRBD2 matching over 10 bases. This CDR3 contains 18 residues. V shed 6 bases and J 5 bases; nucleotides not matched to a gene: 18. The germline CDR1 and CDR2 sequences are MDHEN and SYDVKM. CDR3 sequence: CASRFRLAGGSLGETQYF. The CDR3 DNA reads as TGTGCCAGCAGGTTCCGATTAGCGGGAGGTTCTCTTGGTGAGACCCAGTACTTC.

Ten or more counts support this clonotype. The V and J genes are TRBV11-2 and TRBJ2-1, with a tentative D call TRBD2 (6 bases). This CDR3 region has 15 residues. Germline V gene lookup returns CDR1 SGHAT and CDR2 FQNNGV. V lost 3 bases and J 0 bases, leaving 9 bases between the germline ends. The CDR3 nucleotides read TGTGCCAGCAGCTTTTTCGGGAGCTCCTACAATGAGCAGTTCTTC. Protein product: CASSFFGSSYNEQFF.

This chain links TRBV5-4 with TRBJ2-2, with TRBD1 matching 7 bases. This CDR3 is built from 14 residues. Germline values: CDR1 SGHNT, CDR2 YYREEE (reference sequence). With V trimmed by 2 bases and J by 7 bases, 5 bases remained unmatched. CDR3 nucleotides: TGTGCCAGCAGCTTCGGGACAGCCGACGGGGAGCTGTTTTTT. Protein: CASSFGTADGELFF. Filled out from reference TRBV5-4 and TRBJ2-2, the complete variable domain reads ETGVTQSPTHLIKTRGQQVTLRCSSQSGHNTVSWYQQALGQGPQFIFQYYREEENGRGNFPPRFSGLQFPNYSSELNVNALELDDSALYLCASSFGTADGELFFGEGSRLTVL.

CDR3 residues: CASSPPGTDTDTQYF. Here the CDR3 DNA reads TGTGCCAGCAGCCCCCCCGGGACAGACACAGATACGCAGTATTTT. This chain joins TRBV3-1 and TRBJ2-3, with TRBD1 matching 7 bases. Germline V CDR1 and CDR2: LGHDT, YNNKEL (reference sequence). V gave up 4 bases and J gave up 2 bases; unmatched junction bases: 6. CDR3 length: 15 residues.

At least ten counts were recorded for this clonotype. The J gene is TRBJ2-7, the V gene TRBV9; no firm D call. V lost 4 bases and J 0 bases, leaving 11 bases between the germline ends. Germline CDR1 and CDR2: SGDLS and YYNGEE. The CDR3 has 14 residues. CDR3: CASSPWASSYEQYF. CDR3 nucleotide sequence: TGTGCCAGCAGCCCTTGGGCCAGCTCCTACGAGCAGTACTTC.

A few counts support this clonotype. The CDR3 loop reads CAWEGGGQGWIDTQYF. The DNA for the CDR3 is TGTGCCTGGGAGGGTGGCGGACAGGGGTGGATAGATACGCAGTATTTT. J is TRBJ2-3 and V is TRBV30, with 9 bases identical to TRBD1. V trimming: 5 bases; J trimming: 5 bases; junction bases outside the gene matches: 14. The CDR3 runs to 16 residues. Germline CDR1 reads GTSNPN; CDR2 reads SVGIG (reference sequence).

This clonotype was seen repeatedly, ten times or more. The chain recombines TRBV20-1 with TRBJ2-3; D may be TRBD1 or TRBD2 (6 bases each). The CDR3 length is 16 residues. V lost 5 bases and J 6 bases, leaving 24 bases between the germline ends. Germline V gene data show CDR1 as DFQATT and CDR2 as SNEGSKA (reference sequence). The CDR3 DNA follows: TGCAGTGCTGAGAGACCGGGGGCAATAGCGGAGGATACGCAGTATTTT. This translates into CSAERPGAIAEDTQYF.